Listed below are T cell receptor beta chains from one sample, sequenced in a study of shared clonotypes between healthy human individuals. Clones were sequenced by immunoSEQ multiplex PCR, and TCRdb holds only the in-frame ones, with some missing. The data contain hundreds of thousands of clones, roughly 92% of them singletons. Material for sequencing was naive CD8+ T cells sorted from blood. The receptors stem from a man under 40 in good health. CDR3s include the opening cysteine and the closing phenylalanine or tryptophan. Fields, in order: V gene, CDR3 protein.

>TRBV7-9
CASSSPMGRTEAFF
>TRBV4-3
CASSQGVKDSAISYEQYF
>TRBV27
CASSFKGAFGYTF
>TRBV7-9
CASSSLTGGEKLFF
>TRBV4-1
CASSQYGSVAGSETQYF
>TRBV27
CASSLIGREYYEQYF
>TRBV27
CASRTSGRGGEQFF
>TRBV7-3
CASSLTPSGSTDTQYF
>TRBV7-8
CASSPAGGRGEPQHF
>TRBV19
CASSSNRGYEQYF
>TRBV7-9
CASSLAGPEGTEAFF
>TRBV7-9
CASSPRDRSYEQYF
>TRBV10-3
CAISESNAGRDEQFF
>TRBV6-5
CASSYTQTYEQYF
>TRBV29-1
CSVGATNTGELFF
>TRBV5-1
CASKSAGRPDTQYF
>TRBV7-2
CASSLAPPDRAEFVNTEAFF
>TRBV9
CASSPVGGSSYNEQFF
>TRBV6-1
CASSDWDLDTQYF
>TRBV11-2
CASSLDFWTMGGQTQYF
>TRBV27
CASSLSRTGAYEQYF
>TRBV5-1
CASSLESSEAFF
>TRBV7-2
CASTPLAGEYGYTF
>TRBV7-9
CASSSTDPGQGAPYEQYF
>TRBV7-9
CASSLGRVPRYEQYF
>TRBV10-2
CATTQNTGELFF
>TRBV9
CASSVGWTVRETQYF
>TRBV13
CASSSRDRTEQYF
>TRBV28
CASSPRATVDEQFF
>TRBV27
CASSPGTELIYEQYF
>TRBV27
CASGLTFGYEQYF
>TRBV5-1
CASSLAQGPSTDTQYF
>TRBV11-2
CASSLDRASGRYEQYF